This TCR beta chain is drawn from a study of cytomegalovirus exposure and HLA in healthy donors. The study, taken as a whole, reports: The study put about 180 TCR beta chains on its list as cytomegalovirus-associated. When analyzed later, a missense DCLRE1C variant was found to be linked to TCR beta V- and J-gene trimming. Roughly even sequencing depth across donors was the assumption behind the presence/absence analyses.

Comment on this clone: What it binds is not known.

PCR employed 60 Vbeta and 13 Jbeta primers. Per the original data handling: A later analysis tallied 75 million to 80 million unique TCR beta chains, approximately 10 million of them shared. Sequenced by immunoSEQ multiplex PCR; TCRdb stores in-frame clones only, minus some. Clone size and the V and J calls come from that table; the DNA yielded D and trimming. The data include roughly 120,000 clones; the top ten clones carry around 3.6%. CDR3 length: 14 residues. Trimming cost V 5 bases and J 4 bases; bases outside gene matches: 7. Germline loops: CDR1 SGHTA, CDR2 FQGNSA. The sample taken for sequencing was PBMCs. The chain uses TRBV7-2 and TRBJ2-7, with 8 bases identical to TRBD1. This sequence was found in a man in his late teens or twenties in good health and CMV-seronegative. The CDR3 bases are TGTGCCAGCAGCCCGCGGACAGGGTATTACGAGCAGTACTTC. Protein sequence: CASSPRTGYYEQYF.